The 12 T cell receptor beta chains presented below share a single source sample, sequenced in a study of CD8+CD57+ T cells in acquired aplastic anemia (dated 2018 in TCRdb). TCRdb lists the instrument as Illumina HiSeq 2000. Genomic DNA served as template for TCR beta VDJ combination and CDR3 sequence profiling. Using fastp at Q25 and MiXCR, TCRdb reprocessed the public reads and kept productive beta chains. CDR3 protein sequences are deduplicated, and each keeps its most common genes and DNA. A total of approximately 200,000 distinct CDR3 sequences appear in this sample, roughly half of them only once. Clones ranked in the top ten supply about 15% of the sample. Sequences were obtained from sorted CD4+, CD8+, or CD8+CD57+ T cells (not recorded which) from PBMCs. Receptor source: a human donor in good health, serving as a control.

The V and J genes are TRBV2 and TRBJ2-4, with D tentatively TRBD2 (7 bases). CDR3 length equals 13 residues. Trimming took 6 bases from V and 8 from J, leaving 14 bases between them. Germline V gene sequence: CDR1 SNHLY, CDR2 FYNNEI. CDR3 coding DNA: TGTGCCAGCAGGGGGGGGCAGGGTGACATTCAGTACTTC. This sequence encodes CASRGGQGDIQYF.

The chain joins TRBV10-3 to TRBJ2-3; D possibly corresponds to TRBD1 (6 bases). Trimming took off 6 bases at V and 2 bases at J, with 15 bases between the two ends. Germline assignment: CDR1 ENHRY and CDR2 SYGVKD. The CDR3 is 15 residues long. CDR3: CAISDRTSDTDTQYF. DNA of the CDR3: TGTGCCATCAGCGACAGGACCTCGGACACAGATACGCAGTATTTT.

In its sample, this clonotype was seen many times. V gene TRBV4-3 combines with J gene TRBJ1-2, with D maybe TRBD1 (5 bases). Trimming stripped 4 bases from V and 2 bases from J, with 14 bases between. This CDR3 is built from 15 residues. Germline-derived CDR1 and CDR2 are LGHNA and YSLEER. For the CDR3, the DNA is TGCGCCAGCAGCCCCTCGGGGCACTTGAACTATGGCTACACCTTC. Amino acids: CASSPSGHLNYGYTF.

This clonotype was picked up many times. A read error may produce the germline difference seen at one junction end. CDR3 region: CTSSDALAGANEQFF. CDR3 in DNA: TGTACCAGCAGTGATGCCCTAGCGGGGGCAAATGAGCAGTTCTTC. The chain uses TRBV25-1 and TRBJ2-1; 10 bases align to TRBD2. The CDR3 is 15 residues long. In germline, CDR1 is MGHDK, CDR2 SYGVNS.

This chain joins TRBV7-2 and TRBJ2-7, with D perhaps TRBD2 (6 bases). From germline, CDR1 is SGHTA and CDR2 FQGNSA. The ends were cut back, 6 bases at V and 1 base at J, with 10 bases in the middle. The CDR3 is 13 amino acids. The CDR3 DNA reads as TGTGCCAGCAGTATAGCGGATTCCTACGAGCAGTACTTC. Its translation is CASSIADSYEQYF.

This rearrangement joins TRBV2 to TRBJ2-7; 14 bases fit TRBD2. V lost 3 bases, J lost 2 bases, and 3 bases stayed unmatched. Germline V gene sequence: CDR1 SNHLY, CDR2 FYNNEI. This CDR3 has 16 amino acids. CDR3 residues: CASSDAGLAGAYEQYF. CDR3 DNA: TGTGCCAGCAGTGACGCGGGACTAGCGGGGGCCTACGAGCAGTACTTC.

This clonotype was recorded a few times. A much bigger clone sits one base away, suggesting this may be a read error. The chain carries TRBV19 and TRBJ1-3, with D unresolved. Germline-derived CDR1 and CDR2 are LNHDA and SQIVND (reference sequence). The CDR3 sequence is 21 residues long. For the CDR3, the DNA is TGTGCCAGTAGTATCTCCCCCGGAGGACGGTTATCTAGGCTCTCTGGAAACACCATGTATTTT. Translated: CASSISPGGRLSRLSGNTMYF.

This rearrangement joins TRBV7-2 to TRBJ1-2; the D is unclear. The CDR3 extends over 15 amino acids. Germline CDR1 and CDR2: SGHTA and FQGNSA. V was cut by 1 base and J by 8 bases, with 17 bases left in between. The CDR3 reads CASSLDMGDGMGYTF. The DNA for the CDR3 is TGTGCCAGCAGCTTAGATATGGGAGACGGAATGGGCTACACCTTC. Based on the CDR3 plus reference TRBV7-2 and TRBJ1-2, the full variable domain is GAGVSQSPSNKVTEKGKDVELRCDPISGHTALYWYRQSLGQGLEFLIYFQGNSAPDKSGLPSDRFSAERTGGSVSTLTIQRTQQEDSAVYLCASSLDMGDGMGYTFGSGTRLTVV.

This clonotype has a handful of counts. The CDR3 DNA is TGTGCCACCAGTGGCGGGACTAGCGGGGGGGACTACGAGCAGTACTTC. Its protein product is CATSGGTSGGDYEQYF. The V and J genes are TRBV24-1 and TRBJ2-7, with TRBD2 identical over 16 bases. The CDR3 length is 16 residues. Germline V CDR1 and CDR2: KGHDR, SFDVKD. The trim removed 5 bases at V and 3 bases at J, leaving 3 bases unmatched.

CDR3 residues: CASSPGTSNEQYV. The CDR3 nucleotides are TGTGCTAGCAGCCCCGGGACTAGTAATGAGCAGTACGTC. The J gene is TRBJ2-7, the V gene TRBV7-7; 8 bases line up with TRBD2. CDR3 length equals 13 residues. Looked up from germline, CDR1 is SSHAT and CDR2 is FNYEAQ (reference sequence).

CDR3 loop: CSARGDGNTGELFF. CDR3 bases: TGCAGTGCTAGAGGGGACGGGAACACCGGGGAGCTGTTTTTT. The V call is TRBV20-1, the J call TRBJ2-2; the D call may be TRBD1 or TRBD2 (5 bases each). Deletions cut 1 base from V and 1 base from J, with 7 bases between. There are 14 residues in the CDR3. Germline V CDR1 and CDR2: DFQATT, SNEGSKA (reference sequence).

With respect to this clonotype: A much larger clone lies one base from this, so it may be a read error. The gene calls are TRBV3-1 and TRBJ2-1; tentatively, D is TRBD2 (6 bases). CDR3 length: 14 amino acids. CDR1 and CDR2 from the germline V gene are LGHDT and YNNKEL (reference sequence). CDR3 nucleotide sequence: TGTGCCAGCGGCCAAGTACTAGCTATCAATGAGCAGTTCTTC. Translating it yields CASGQVLAINEQFF.